This T cell receptor beta chain was observed in a study of blood T cell repertoires in COVID-19. Study-level information: COVID-19 samples, acute and convalescent, were from the United States, Italy and Spain. T cells, B-cell-depleted T cells, or PBMCs supplied cDNA or gDNA.

The germline V gene has CDR1 MNHNS and CDR2 SASEGT. V shed 0 bases and J shed 9 bases, with 18 bases lying between them. This CDR3 spans 16 amino acids. Assay: immunoSEQ multiplex PCR; the TCRdb copy retains only in-frame clones and omits some. There are about 68,000 clones in the sample; under 85% occur only once, and roughly a tenth lies in the top ten. The chain carries TRBV6-1 and TRBJ2-1; perhaps TRBD2 as D (7 bases). Input material: peripheral blood. This receptor was taken from a woman aged 45-60 years with acute or convalescent COVID-19. CDR3 coding DNA: TGTGCCAGCAGTGAAGCCGACCGTCTAAGGGGGGGTGAGCAGTTCTTC. Protein product: CASSEADRLRGGEQFF.